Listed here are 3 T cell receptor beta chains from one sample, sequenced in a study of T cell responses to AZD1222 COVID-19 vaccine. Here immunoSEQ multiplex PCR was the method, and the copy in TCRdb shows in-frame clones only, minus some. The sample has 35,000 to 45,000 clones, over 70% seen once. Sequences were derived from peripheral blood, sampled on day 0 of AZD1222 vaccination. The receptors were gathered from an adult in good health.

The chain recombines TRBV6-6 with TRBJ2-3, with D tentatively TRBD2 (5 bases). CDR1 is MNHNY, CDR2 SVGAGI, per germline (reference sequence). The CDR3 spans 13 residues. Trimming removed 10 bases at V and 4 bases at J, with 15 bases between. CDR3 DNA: TGTGCCATTCGAAGGGAGTTAGCAGATACGCAGTATTTT. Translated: CAIRRELADTQYF.

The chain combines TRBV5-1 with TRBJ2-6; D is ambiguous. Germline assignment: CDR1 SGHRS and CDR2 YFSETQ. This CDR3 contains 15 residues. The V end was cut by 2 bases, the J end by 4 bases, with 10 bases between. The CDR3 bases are TGCGCCAGCAGCTTCCCGCAGGCCGGGGCCAACGTCCTGACTTTC. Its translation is CASSFPQAGANVLTF.

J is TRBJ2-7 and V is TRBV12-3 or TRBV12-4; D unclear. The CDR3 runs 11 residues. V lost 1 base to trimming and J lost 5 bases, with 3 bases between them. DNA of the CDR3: TGTGCCAGCAGTTTAGGAAACGAGCAGTACTTC. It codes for CASSLGNEQYF.